Each of the 3 T cell receptor beta chains below was sequenced from the same sample in a study of long-term antiretroviral therapy in people with HIV. The assay, immunoSEQ v3.0, was run at survey level. Assay: immunoSEQ multiplex PCR; the TCRdb copy retains only in-frame clones and omits some. This sample has more than 15,000 clones, with 80% to 95% found just once. The sequencing used unsorted PBMCs, collected 0.6 years after starting antiretroviral therapy. These receptors were taken from a woman in her thirties or forties with HIV.

With respect to this clone: Germline is not matched at one junction end, which may reflect a read error. The chain is built from TRBV5-5 and TRBJ1-2; a possible D gene is TRBD1 (6 bases). In germline, CDR1 is SGHKS, CDR2 YYEKEE (reference sequence). This CDR3 has 14 residues. DNA for the CDR3: TGCGCCAGCAGCCAAGATTGGGGGGGCATTGGCTACACCTTC. As protein: CASSQDWGGIGYTF.

The chain couples TRBV2 to TRBJ1-1; no definite D call. V was pared by 7 bases and J by 4 bases, with 16 bases between. CDR1 is SNHLY and CDR2 is FYNNEI in the germline V gene. The CDR3 loop spans 14 amino acids. The CDR3 sequence is CASTRVWGSTEAFF. CDR3 bases: TGTGCCAGCACTCGAGTGTGGGGTTCCACTGAAGCTTTCTTT. Filled out from reference TRBV2 and TRBJ1-1, the complete variable domain reads EPEVTQTPSHQVTQMGQEVILRCVPISNHLYFYWYRQILGQKVEFLVSFYNNEISEKSEIFDDQFSVERPDGSNFTLKIRSTKLEDSAMYFCASTRVWGSTEAFFGQGTRLTVV.

This clone was observed once. CDR3 in amino acids: CASSLQTGGEEKLFF. The CDR3, as DNA: TGTGCCAGCAGCCTCCAGACAGGGGGCGAAGAAAAACTGTTTTTT. This chain links TRBV7-2 with TRBJ1-4, with 10 bases aligning to TRBD1. After removal of 5 bases from V and 8 bases from J, the junction contained 8 bases not matched to a gene. This CDR3 contains 15 residues. Germline-derived CDR1 and CDR2 are SGHTA and FQGNSA.